The sequence of this TCR beta chain was determined in a study of OX40 agonist ivuxolimab in advanced cancers. Study information: Prior checkpoint blockade (anti-PD-1, anti-PD-L1 or anti-CTLA-4) was permitted; approximately 40% had it.

Study-wide results and caveats: Antigen specificity of clonally expanded peripheral T cells was not established.

The CDR3 spans 14 residues. V was pared by 3 bases and J by 0 bases, with 9 bases between. Germline V gives CDR1 SGHRS, CDR2 YFSETQ. Profiled with immunoSEQ multiplex PCR; TCRdb holds only in-frame clones, not every one. The sample contains some 70,000 clones, 84% of which appear only once. Worth noting for this clone: The target antigen is unknown.

Blood sampling was done at baseline, cycle 4 day 1, and cycle 7 day 1. The sequence came from an adult with an advanced solid tumor such as melanoma, head and neck, liver or kidney cancer. This chain links TRBV5-1 with TRBJ1-1; D remains ambiguous. The starting material was CD4+ or CD8+ T cells sorted from blood, obtained in a trial of the OX40 agonist ivuxolimab. Here the CDR3 reads CASSSGSMNTEAFF. Here the CDR3 DNA reads TGCGCCAGCAGCTCGGGGAGTATGAACACTGAAGCTTTCTTT.